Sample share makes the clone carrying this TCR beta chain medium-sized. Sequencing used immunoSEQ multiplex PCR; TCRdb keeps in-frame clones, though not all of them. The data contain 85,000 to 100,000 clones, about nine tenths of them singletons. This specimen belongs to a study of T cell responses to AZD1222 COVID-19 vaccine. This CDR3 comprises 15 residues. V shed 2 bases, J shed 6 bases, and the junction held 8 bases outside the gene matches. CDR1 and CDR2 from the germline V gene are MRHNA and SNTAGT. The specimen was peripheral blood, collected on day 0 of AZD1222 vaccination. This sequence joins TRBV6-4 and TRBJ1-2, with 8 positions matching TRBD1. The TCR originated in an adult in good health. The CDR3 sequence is CASSDGNRGTDGYTF. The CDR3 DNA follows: TGTGCCAGCAGTGACGGAAACAGGGGGACCGATGGCTACACCTTC.